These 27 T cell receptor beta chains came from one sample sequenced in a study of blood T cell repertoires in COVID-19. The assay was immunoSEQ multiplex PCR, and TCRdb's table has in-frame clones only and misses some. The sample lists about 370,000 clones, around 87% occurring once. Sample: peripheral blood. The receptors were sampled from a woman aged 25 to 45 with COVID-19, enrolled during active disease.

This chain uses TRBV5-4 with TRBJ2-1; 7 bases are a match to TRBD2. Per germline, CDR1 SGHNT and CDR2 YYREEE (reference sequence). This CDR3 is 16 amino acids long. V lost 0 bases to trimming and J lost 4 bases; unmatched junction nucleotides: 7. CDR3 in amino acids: CASSLERASGYNEQFF. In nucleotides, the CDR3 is TGTGCCAGCAGCTTGGAAAGGGCTAGCGGATACAATGAGCAGTTCTTC.

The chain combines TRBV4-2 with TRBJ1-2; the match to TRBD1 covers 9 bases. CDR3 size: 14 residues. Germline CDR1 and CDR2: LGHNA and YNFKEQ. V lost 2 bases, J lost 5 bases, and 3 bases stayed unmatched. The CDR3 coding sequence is TGTGCCAGCAGCCAAAGGGACAGGGCATATGGCTACACCTTC. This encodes CASSQRDRAYGYTF.

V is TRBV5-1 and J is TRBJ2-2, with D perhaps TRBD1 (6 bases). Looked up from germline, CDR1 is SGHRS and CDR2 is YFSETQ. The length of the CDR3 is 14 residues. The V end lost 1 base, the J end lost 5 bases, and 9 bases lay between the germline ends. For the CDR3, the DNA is TGCGCCAGCAGCTTGACCACAGGGACCGGGGAGCTGTTTTTT. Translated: CASSLTTGTGELFF.

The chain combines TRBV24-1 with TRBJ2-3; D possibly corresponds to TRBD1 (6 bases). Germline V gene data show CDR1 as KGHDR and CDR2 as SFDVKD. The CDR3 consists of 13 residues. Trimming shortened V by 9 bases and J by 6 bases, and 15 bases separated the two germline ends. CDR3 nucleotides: TGTGCCACCCAAGGGACACTCGGCGATACGCAGTATTTT. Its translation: CATQGTLGDTQYF.

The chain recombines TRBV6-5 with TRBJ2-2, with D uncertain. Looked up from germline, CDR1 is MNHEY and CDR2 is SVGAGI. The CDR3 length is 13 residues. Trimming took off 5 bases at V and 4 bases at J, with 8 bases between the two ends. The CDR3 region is CASSKSSTGELFF. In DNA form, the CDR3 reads TGTGCCAGCAGTAAATCCTCCACCGGGGAGCTGTTTTTT.

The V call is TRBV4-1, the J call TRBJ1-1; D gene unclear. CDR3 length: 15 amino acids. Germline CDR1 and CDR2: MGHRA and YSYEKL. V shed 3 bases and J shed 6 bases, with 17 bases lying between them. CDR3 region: CASSHGPGGRAEAFF. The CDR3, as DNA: TGCGCCAGCAGCCATGGACCCGGAGGGAGGGCTGAAGCTTTCTTT.

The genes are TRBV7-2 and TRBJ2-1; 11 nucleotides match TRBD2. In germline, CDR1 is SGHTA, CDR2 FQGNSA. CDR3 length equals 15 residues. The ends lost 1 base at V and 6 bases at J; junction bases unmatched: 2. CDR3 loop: CASSLETSGVNEQFF. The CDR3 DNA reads TGTGCCAGCAGCTTAGAGACTAGCGGGGTCAATGAGCAGTTCTTC.

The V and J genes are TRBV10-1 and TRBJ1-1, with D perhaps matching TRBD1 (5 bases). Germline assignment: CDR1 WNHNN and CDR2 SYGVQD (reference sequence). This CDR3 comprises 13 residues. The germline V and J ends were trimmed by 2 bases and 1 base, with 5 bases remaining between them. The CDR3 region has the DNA TGCGCCAGCAGTGAGGGACAGAACACTGAAGCTTTCTTT. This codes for CASSEGQNTEAFF.

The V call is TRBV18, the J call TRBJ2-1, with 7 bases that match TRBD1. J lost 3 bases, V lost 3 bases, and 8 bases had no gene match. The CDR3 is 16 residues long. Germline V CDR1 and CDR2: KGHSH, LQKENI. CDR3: CASSPTAGQDYNEQFF. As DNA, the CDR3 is TGTGCCAGCTCACCCACGGCTGGACAGGACTACAATGAGCAGTTCTTC.

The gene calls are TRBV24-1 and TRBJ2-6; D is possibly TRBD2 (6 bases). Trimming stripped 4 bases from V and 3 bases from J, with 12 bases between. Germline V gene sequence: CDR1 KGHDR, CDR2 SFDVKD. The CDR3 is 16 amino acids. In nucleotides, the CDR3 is TGTGCCACCAGTGACATGCAGGGAGGTGGGGCCAACGTCCTGACTTTC. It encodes CATSDMQGGGANVLTF.

DNA for the CDR3: TGTGCCAGCAGTGGACTAGCGGGAGGGCTCTCCTACAATGAGCAGTTCTTC. It encodes CASSGLAGGLSYNEQFF. The chain uses TRBV2 and TRBJ2-1; 14 bases are a match to TRBD2. This CDR3 is 17 amino acids long. Losses at the gene ends were 4 bases for V and 0 bases for J; bases not matched to a gene: 2. Germline CDR1 is SNHLY and CDR2 is FYNNEI.

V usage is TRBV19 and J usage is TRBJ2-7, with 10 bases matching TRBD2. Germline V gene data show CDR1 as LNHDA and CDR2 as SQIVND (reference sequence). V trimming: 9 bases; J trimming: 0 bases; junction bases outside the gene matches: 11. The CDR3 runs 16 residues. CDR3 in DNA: TGTGCCAGCAGAGGGCTAGCGGGAGAATCCTCCTACGAGCAGTACTTC. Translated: CASRGLAGESSYEQYF.

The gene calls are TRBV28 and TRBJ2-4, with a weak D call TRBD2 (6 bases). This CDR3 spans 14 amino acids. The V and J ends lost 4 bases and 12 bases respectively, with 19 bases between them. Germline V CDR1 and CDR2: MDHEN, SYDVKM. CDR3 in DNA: TGTGCCAGCAGTTCCGCCTCCCCGGACGGGGGTCAGTACTTC. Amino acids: CASSSASPDGGQYF.

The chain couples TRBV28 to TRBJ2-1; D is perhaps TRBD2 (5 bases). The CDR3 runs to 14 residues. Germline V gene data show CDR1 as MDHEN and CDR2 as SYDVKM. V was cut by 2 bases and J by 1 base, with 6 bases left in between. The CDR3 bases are TGTGCCAGCAGTTTAACGGGGTCCTACAATGAGCAGTTCTTC. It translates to CASSLTGSYNEQFF.

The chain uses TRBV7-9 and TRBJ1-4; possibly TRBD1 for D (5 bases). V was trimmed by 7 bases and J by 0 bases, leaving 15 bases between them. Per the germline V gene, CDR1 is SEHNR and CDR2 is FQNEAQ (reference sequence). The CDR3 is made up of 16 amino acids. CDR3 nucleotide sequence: TGTGCCAGCACCACCCATTTGACAGCAACTAATGAAAAACTGTTTTTT. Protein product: CASTTHLTATNEKLFF.

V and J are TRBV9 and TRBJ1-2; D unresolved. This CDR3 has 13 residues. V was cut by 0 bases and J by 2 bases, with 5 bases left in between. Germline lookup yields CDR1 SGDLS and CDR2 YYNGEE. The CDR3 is CASSVGGNYGYTF. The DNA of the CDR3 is TGTGCCAGCAGCGTAGGAGGCAACTATGGCTACACCTTC.

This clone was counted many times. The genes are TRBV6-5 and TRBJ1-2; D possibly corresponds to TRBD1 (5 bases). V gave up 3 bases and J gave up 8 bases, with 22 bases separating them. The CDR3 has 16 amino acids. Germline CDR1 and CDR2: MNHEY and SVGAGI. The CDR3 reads CASSYSAGPAYEGYTF. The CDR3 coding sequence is TGTGCCAGCAGTTATTCCGCGGGACCGGCATATGAGGGCTACACCTTC.

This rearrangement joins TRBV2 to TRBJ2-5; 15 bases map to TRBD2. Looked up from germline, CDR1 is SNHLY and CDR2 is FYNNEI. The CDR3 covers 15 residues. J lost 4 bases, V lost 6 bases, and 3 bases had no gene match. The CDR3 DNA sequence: TGTGCCAGCAGATCGGGACTAGCGGGAGGAGAGACCCAGTACTTC. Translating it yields CASRSGLAGGETQYF.

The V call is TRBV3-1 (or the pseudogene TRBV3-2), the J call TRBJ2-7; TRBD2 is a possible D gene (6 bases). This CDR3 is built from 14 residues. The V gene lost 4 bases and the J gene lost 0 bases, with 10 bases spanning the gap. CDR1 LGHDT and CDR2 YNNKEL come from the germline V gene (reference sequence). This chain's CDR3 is CASSLSGPSYEQYF. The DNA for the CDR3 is TGTGCCAGCAGCCTCAGCGGGCCCTCCTACGAGCAGTACTTC.

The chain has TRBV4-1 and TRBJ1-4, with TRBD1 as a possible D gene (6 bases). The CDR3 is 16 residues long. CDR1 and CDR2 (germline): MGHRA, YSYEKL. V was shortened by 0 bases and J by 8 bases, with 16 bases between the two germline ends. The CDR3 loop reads CASSQERGRREEKLFF. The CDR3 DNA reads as TGCGCCAGCAGCCAAGAGCGGGGGCGCAGGGAGGAAAAACTGTTTTTT.

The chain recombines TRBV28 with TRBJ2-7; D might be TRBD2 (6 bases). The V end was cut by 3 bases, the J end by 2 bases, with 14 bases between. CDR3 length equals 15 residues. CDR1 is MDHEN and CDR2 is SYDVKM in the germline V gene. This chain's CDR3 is CASSLWGGSPYEQYF. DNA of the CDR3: TGTGCCAGCAGTTTGTGGGGAGGCAGTCCCTACGAGCAGTACTTC. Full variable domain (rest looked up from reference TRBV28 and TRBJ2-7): DVKVTQSSRYLVKRTGEKVFLECVQDMDHENMFWYRQDPGLGLRLIYFSYDVKMKEKGDIPEGYSVSREKKERFSLILESASTNQTSMYLCASSLWGGSPYEQYFGPGTRLTVT.

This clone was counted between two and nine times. In nucleotides, the CDR3 is TGTGCCAGTAGTATGTCCAGTGTGAACACCGGGGAGCTGTTTTTT. This gives the protein CASSMSSVNTGELFF. The gene calls are TRBV19 and TRBJ2-2; D ambiguous. The length of the CDR3 is 15 residues. The ends were cut back, 3 bases at V and 1 base at J, with 9 bases in the middle. Per the germline V gene, CDR1 is LNHDA and CDR2 is SQIVND (reference sequence).

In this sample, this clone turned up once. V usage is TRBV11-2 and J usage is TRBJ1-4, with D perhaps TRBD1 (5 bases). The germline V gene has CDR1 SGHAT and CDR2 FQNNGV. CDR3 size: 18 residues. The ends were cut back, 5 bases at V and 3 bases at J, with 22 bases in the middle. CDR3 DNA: TGTGCCAGCAGCCAAACCGGCGGACACCCTTGGTCTAATGAAAAACTGTTTTTT. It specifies CASSQTGGHPWSNEKLFF.

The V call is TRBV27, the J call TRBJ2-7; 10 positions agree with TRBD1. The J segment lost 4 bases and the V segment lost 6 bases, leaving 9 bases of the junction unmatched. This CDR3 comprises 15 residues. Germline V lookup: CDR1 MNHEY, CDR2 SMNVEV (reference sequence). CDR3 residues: CASSRAGTGVYEQYF. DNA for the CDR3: TGTGCCAGCAGCAGGGCCGGGACAGGGGTGTACGAGCAGTACTTC.

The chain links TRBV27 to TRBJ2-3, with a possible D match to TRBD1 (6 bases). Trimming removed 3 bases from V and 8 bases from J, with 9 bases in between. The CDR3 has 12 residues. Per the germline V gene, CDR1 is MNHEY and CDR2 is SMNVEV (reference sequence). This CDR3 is CASSFEGGTQYF. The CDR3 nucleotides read TGTGCCAGCAGTTTCGAAGGGGGTACGCAGTATTTT.

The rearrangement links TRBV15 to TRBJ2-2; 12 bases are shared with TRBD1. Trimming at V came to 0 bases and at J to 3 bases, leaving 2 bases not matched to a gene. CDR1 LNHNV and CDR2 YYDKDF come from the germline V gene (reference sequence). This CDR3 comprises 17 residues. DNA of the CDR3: TGTGCCACCAGCAGAGAGGGGACAGGGGGCTACACCGGGGAGCTGTTTTTT. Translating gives CATSREGTGGYTGELFF.

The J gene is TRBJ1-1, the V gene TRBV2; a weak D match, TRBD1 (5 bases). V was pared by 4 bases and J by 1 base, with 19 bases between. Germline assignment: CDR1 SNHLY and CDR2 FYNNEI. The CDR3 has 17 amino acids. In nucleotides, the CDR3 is TGTGCCAGCAGTGGGGAGAGGGGAGGCGGTAGGAACACTGAAGCTTTCTTT. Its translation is CASSGERGGGRNTEAFF.